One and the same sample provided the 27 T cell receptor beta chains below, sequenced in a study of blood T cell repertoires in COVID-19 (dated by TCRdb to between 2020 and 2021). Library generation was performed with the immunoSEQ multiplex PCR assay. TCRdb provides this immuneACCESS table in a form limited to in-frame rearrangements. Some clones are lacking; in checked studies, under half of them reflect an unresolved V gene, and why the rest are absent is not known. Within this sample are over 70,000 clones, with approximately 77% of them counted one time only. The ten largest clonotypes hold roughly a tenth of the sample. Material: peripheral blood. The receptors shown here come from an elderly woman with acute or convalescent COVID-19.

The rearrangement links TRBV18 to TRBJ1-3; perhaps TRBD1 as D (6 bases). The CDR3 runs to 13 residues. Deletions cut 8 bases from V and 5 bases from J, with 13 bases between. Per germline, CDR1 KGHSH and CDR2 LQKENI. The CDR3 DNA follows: TGTGCCAGCGAGGGGGACGGACGAAACACCATATATTTT. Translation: CASEGDGRNTIYF.

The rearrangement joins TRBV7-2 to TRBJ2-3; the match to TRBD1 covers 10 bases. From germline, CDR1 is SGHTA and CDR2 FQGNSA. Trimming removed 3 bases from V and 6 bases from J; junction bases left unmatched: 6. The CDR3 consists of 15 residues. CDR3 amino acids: CASSLTRQGADTQYF. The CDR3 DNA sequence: TGTGCCAGCAGCTTGACCAGACAGGGGGCGGATACGCAGTATTTT.

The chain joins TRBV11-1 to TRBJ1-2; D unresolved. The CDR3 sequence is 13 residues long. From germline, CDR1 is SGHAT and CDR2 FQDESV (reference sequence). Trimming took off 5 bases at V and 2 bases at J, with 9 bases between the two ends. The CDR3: CASSPRENYGYTF. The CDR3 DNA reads TGTGCCAGCAGCCCTCGCGAAAACTATGGCTACACCTTC.

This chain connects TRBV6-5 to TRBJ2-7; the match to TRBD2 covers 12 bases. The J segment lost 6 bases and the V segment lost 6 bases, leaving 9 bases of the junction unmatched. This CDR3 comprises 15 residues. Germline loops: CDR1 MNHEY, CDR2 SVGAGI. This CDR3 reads CASSYTLAGGGEQYF. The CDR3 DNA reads TGTGCCAGCAGCTATACCCTAGCGGGAGGGGGCGAGCAGTACTTC.

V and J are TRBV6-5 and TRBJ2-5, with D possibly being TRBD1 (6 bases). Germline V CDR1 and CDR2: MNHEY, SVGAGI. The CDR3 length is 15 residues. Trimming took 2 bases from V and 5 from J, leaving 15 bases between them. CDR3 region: CASSYGAGVGETQYF. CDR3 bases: TGTGCCAGCAGTTACGGGGCAGGGGTGGGGGAGACCCAGTACTTC.

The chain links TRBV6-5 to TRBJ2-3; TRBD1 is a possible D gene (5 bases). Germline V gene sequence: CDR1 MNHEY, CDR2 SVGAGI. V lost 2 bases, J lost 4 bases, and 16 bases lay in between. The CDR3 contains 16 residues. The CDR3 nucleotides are TGTGCCAGCAGTTACGACAGCAATGCTGGCCCAGATACGCAGTATTTT. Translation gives CASSYDSNAGPDTQYF.

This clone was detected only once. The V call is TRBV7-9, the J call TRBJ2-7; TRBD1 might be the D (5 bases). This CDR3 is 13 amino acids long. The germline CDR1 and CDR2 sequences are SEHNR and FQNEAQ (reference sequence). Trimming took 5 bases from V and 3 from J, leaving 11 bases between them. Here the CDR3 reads CASSTGQHYEQYF. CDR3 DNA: TGTGCCAGCAGCACAGGACAACACTACGAGCAGTACTTC.

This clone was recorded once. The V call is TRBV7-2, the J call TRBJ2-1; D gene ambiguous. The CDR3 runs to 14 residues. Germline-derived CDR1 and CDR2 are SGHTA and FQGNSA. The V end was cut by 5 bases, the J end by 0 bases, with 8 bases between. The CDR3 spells CASSPPSSYNEQFF. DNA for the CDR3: TGTGCCAGCAGCCCACCGAGCTCCTACAATGAGCAGTTCTTC.

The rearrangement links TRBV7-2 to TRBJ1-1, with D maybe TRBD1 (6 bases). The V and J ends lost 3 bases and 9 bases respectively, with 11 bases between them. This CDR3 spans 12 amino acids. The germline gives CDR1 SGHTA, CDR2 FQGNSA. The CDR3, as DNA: TGTGCCAGCAGCTTGGAGACAGGAAAAGCTTTCTTT. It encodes CASSLETGKAFF.

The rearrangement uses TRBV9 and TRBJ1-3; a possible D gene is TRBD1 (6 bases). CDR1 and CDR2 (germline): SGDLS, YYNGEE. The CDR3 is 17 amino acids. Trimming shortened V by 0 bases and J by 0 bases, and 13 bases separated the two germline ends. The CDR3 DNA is TGTGCCAGCAGCGTAGGACCCGACAGGTCCTCTGGAAACACCATATATTTT. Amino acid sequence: CASSVGPDRSSGNTIYF.

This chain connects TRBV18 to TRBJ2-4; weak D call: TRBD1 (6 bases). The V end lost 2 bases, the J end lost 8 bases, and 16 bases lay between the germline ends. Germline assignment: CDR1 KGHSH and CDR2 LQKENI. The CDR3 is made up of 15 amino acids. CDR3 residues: CASSPSRGGVDIQYF. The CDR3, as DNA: TGTGCCAGCTCACCAAGTCGAGGGGGAGTAGACATTCAGTACTTC.

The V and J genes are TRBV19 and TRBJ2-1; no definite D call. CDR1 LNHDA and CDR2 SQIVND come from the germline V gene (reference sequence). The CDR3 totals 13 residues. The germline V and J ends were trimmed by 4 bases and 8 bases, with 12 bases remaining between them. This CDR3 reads CASSTRLIDEQFF. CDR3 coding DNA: TGTGCCAGTAGTACAAGACTTATCGATGAGCAGTTCTTC.

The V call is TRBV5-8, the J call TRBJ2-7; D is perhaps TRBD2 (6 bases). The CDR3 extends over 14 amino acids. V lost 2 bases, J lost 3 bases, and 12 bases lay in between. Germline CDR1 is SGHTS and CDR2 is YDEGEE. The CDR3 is CASSLDGLRYEQYF. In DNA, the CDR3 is TGTGCCAGCAGCTTAGACGGACTACGCTACGAGCAGTACTTC.

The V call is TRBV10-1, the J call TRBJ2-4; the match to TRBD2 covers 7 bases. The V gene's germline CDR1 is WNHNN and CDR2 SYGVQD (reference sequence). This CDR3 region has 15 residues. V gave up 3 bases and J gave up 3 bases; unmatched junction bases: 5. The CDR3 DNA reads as TGCGCCAGCAGTGATGGGGGAGGGATCAAAAACATTCAGTACTTC. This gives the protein CASSDGGGIKNIQYF.

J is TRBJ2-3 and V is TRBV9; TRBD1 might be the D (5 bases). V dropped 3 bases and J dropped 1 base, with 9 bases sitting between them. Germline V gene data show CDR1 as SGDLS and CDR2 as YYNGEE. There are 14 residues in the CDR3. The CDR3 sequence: CASSEAGRTDTQYF. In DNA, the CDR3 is TGTGCCAGCAGCGAGGCAGGGCGCACAGATACGCAGTATTTT.

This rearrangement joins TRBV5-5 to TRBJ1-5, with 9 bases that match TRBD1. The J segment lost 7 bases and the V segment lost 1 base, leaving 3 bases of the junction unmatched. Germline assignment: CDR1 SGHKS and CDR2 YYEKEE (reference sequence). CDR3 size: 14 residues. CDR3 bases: TGTGCCAGCAGCTTGACACAGGGGGCACAGCCCCAGCATTTT. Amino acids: CASSLTQGAQPQHF.

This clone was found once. The CDR3 nucleotides are TGTGCCAGCAGCAAAGGGGCGACTAGCGGGTTAAGGAATGAGCAGTTCTTC. It codes for CASSKGATSGLRNEQFF. This chain uses TRBV21-1 with TRBJ2-1; no DNA check was done on the table's D call, TRBD2. TRBV21-1 is annotated as a pseudogene. The CDR3 covers 17 residues.

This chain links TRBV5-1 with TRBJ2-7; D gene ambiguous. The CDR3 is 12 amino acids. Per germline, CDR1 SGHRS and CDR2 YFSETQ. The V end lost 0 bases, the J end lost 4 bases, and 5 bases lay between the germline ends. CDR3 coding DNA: TGCGCCAGCAGCTTGGGCGGTTACGAGCAGTACTTC. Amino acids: CASSLGGYEQYF.

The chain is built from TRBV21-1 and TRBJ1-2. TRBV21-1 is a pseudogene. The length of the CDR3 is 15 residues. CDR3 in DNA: TGTGCCAGCAGCAAAGCCTGGGAGCCGCGATATGGCTACACCTTC. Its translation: CASSKAWEPRYGYTF.

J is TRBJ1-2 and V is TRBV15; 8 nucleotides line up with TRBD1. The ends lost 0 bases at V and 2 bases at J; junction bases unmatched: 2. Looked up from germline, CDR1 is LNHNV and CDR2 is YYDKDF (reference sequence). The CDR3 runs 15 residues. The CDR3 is CATSRDRDRNYGYTF. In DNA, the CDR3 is TGTGCCACCAGCAGAGACCGGGACAGGAACTATGGCTACACCTTC.

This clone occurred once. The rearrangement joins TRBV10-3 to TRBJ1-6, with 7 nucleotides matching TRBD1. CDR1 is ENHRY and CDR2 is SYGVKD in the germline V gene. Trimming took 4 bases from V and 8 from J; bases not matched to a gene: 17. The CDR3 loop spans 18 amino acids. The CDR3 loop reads CAISGPRGGTGVDSPLHF. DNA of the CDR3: TGTGCCATCAGTGGCCCCCGGGGGGGAACAGGGGTTGATTCACCCCTCCACTTT.

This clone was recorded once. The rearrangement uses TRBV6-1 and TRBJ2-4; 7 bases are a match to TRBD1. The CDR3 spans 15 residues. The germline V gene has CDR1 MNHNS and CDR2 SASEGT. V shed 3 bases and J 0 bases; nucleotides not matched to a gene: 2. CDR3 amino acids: CASSDRGSAKNIQYF. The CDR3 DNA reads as TGTGCCAGCAGTGACAGGGGGTCAGCCAAAAACATTCAGTACTTC.

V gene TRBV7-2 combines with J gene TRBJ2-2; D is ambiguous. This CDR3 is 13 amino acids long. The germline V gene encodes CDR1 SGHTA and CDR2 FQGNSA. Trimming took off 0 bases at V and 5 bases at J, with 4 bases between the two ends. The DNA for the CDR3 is TGTGCCAGCAGCTTAGCAGAGACCGGGGAGCTGTTTTTT. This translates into CASSLAETGELFF. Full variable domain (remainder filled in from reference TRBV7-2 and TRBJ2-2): GAGVSQSPSNKVTEKGKDVELRCDPISGHTALYWYRQSLGQGLEFLIYFQGNSAPDKSGLPSDRFSAERTGGSVSTLTIQRTQQEDSAVYLCASSLAETGELFFGEGSRLTVL.

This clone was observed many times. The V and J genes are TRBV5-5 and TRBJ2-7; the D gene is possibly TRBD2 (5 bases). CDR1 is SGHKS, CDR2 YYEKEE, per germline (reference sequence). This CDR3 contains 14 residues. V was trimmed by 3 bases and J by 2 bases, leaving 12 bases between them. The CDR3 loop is CASSSTRPPYEQYF. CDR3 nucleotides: TGTGCCAGCAGCTCCACTAGACCGCCCTACGAGCAGTACTTC.

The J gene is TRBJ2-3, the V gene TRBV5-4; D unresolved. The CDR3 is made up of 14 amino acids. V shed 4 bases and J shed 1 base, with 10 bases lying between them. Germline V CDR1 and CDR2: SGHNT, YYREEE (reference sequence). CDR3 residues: CASSPLVGTDTQYF. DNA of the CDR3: TGTGCCAGCAGCCCTCTAGTGGGCACAGATACGCAGTATTTT.

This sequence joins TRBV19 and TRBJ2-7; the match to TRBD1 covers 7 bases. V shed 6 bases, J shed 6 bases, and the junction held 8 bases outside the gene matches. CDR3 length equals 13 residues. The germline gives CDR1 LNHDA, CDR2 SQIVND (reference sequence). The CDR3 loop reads CASRSGQMSEQYF. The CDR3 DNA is TGTGCCAGTAGGTCGGGACAGATGAGCGAGCAGTACTTC.

In DNA form, the CDR3 reads TGTGCCAGCAGCCAAGATAGTCAGGGGGCGGGGGGGAAAGCTTTCTTT. It encodes CASSQDSQGAGGKAFF. The J gene is TRBJ1-1, the V gene TRBV4-2; 8 nucleotides line up with TRBD1. The length of the CDR3 is 16 residues. Germline values: CDR1 LGHNA, CDR2 YNFKEQ. The ends lost 0 bases at V and 9 bases at J; junction bases unmatched: 12.